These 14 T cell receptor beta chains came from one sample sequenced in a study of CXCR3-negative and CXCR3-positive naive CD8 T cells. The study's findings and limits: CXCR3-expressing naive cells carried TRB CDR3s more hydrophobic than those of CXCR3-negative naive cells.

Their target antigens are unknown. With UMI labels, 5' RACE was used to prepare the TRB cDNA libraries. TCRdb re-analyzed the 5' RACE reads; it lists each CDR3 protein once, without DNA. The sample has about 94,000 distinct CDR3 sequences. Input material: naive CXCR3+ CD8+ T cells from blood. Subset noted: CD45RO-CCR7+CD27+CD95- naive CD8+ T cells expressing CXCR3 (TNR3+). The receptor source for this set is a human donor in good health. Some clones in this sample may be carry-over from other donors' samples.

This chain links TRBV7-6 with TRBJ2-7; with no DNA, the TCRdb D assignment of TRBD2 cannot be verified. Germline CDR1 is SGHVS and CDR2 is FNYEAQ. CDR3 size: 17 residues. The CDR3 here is CASSFGSGAHNSYEQYF.

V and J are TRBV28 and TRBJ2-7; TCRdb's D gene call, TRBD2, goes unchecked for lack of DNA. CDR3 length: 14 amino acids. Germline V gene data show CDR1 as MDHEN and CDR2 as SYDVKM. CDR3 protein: CASSSLAGTYEQYF.

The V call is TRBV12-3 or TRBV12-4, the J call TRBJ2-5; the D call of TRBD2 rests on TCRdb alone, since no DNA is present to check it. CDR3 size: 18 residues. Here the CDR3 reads CASRMGLAGGWGGETQYF.

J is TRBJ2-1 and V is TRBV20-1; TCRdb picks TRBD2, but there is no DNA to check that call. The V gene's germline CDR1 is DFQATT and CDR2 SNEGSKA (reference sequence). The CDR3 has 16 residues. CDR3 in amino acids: CSARDRAGGSYNEQFF.

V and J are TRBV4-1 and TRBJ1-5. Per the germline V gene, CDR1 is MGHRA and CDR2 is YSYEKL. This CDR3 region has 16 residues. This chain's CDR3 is CASSHSFETLNQPQHF.

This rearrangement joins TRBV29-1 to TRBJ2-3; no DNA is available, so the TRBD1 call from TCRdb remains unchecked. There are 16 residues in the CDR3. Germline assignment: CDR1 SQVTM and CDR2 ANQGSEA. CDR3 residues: CSVADRAASPTDTQYF.

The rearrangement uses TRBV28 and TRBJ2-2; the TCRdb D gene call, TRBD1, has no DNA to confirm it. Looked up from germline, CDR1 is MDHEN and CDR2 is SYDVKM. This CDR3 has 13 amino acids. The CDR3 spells CAVRTAGTGELFF.

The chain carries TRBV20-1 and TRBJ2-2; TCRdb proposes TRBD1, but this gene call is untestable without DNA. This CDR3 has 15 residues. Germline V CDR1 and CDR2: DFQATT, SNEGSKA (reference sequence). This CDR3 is CSASDPGQNTGELFF.

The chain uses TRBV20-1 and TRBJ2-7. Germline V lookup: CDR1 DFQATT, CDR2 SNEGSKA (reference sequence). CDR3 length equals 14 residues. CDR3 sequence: CSARDLAVPYEQYF.

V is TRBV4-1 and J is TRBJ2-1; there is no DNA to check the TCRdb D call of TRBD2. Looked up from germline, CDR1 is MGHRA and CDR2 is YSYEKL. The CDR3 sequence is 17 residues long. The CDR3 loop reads CASSQDRLAGAYNEQFF.

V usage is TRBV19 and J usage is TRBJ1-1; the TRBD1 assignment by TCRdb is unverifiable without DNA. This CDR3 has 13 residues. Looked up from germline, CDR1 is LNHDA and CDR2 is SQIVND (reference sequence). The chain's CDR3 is CASIPPGNTEAFF.

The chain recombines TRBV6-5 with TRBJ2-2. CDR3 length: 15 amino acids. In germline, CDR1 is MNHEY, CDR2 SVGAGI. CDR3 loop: CASRLARANTGELFF.

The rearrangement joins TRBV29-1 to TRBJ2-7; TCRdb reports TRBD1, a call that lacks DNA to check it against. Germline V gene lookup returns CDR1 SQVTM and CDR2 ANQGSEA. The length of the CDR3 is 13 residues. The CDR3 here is CSPPEGPLREQYF.

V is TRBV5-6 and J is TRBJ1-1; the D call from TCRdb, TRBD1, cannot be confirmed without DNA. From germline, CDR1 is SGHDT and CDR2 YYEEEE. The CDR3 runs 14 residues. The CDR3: CASSFGGGGTEAFF.